Below are 21 T cell receptor beta chains sequenced from a single sample in a study of blood T cell repertoires in COVID-19. Clones were sequenced by immunoSEQ multiplex PCR, and TCRdb holds only the in-frame ones, with some missing. The table lists just over 300,000 clones, roughly 90% of them singletons. Sequenced: peripheral blood. The receptors here all came from a man between 18 and 29 years old with active or convalescent COVID-19.

The chain carries TRBV6-2 or TRBV6-3 and TRBJ2-7, with 14 bases fitting TRBD2. The germline gives CDR1 MNHEY, CDR2 SVGEGT. The CDR3 has 18 amino acids. The V and J ends lost 2 bases and 5 bases, in that order; junction bases with no gene match: 11. The CDR3 sequence: CASSYSWTSGRPRDEQYF. Here the CDR3 DNA reads TGTGCCAGCAGTTACAGCTGGACTAGCGGGAGGCCCCGGGACGAGCAGTACTTC.

The chain links TRBV2 to TRBJ2-5; D ambiguous. The CDR3 has 13 amino acids. Trimming pared 6 bases from V and 0 bases from J, leaving 8 bases between. Looked up from germline, CDR1 is SNHLY and CDR2 is FYNNEI. CDR3 nucleotide sequence: TGTGCCAGCAGGGCAGACAACCAAGAGACCCAGTACTTC. This sequence encodes CASRADNQETQYF.

The rearrangement joins TRBV18 to TRBJ2-3; D not certain. This CDR3 contains 14 residues. V was shortened by 5 bases and J by 1 base, with 10 bases between the two germline ends. Germline V gene lookup returns CDR1 KGHSH and CDR2 LQKENI. CDR3 loop: CASSSQVRTDTQYF. DNA of the CDR3: TGTGCCAGCTCATCCCAGGTTCGCACAGATACGCAGTATTTT.

As DNA, the CDR3 is TGCGCCAGCACCAATTCGACTAGCGCGACTACGCAGTATTTT. Residues: CASTNSTSATTQYF. The rearrangement uses TRBV5-1 and TRBJ2-3; TRBD2 agrees at 8 bases. This CDR3 contains 14 residues. Germline lookup yields CDR1 SGHRS and CDR2 YFSETQ. The V segment lost 6 bases and the J segment 8 bases; nucleotides outside the gene matches: 11.

The chain has TRBV9 and TRBJ2-1, with 7 bases that match TRBD2. Germline values: CDR1 SGDLS, CDR2 YYNGEE. Trimming removed 4 bases from V and 7 bases from J; junction bases left unmatched: 5. The CDR3 runs to 13 residues. The CDR3 sequence is CASSPYSGNEQFF. The CDR3 DNA follows: TGTGCCAGCAGCCCCTATAGCGGGAATGAGCAGTTCTTC. Using reference TRBV9 and TRBJ2-1 for the parts outside the CDR3, the full variable domain is DSGVTQTPKHLITATGQRVTLRCSPRSGDLSVYWYQQSLDQGLQFLIQYYNGEERAKGNILERFSAQQFPDLHSELNLSSLELGDSALYFCASSPYSGNEQFFGPGTRLTVL.

Points on this clone: At the DNA level, this CDR3 is encoded by other sequences in the same sample as well. V and J are TRBV19 and TRBJ2-1; no firm D call. Trimming left V 2 bases short and J 7 bases short, with 3 bases between. CDR3 length: 11 residues. The germline V gene encodes CDR1 LNHDA and CDR2 SQIVND (reference sequence). CDR3 DNA sequence: TGTGCCAGTAGTATATTAAATGAGCAGTTCTTC. Translating it yields CASSILNEQFF.

The chain is built from TRBV11-2 and TRBJ1-1, with a weak D call TRBD1 (5 bases). This CDR3 spans 14 amino acids. The germline V gene encodes CDR1 SGHAT and CDR2 FQNNGV. Trimming removed 3 bases at V and 5 bases at J, with 13 bases between. Here the CDR3 DNA reads TGTGCCAGCAGCTTCGCCGCGGGGCGTACTGAAGCTTTCTTT. This sequence encodes CASSFAAGRTEAFF.

V is TRBV27 and J is TRBJ1-5, with D uncertain. Deletions cut 6 bases from V and 1 base from J, with 7 bases between. This CDR3 is 13 amino acids long. Germline assignment: CDR1 MNHEY and CDR2 SMNVEV (reference sequence). The CDR3 is CASSLLSNQPQHF. The CDR3 nucleotides are TGTGCCAGCAGCCTCCTGAGCAATCAGCCCCAGCATTTT.

V is TRBV27 and J is TRBJ1-2, with 11 bases fitting TRBD1. The CDR3 covers 14 residues. Germline trimming cut 3 bases from V and 7 bases from J; bases unmatched to any gene: 4. From germline, CDR1 is MNHEY and CDR2 SMNVEV (reference sequence). CDR3 amino acids: CASSFGTGGGGYTF. CDR3 sequence (DNA): TGTGCCAGCAGTTTCGGGACAGGGGGAGGTGGCTACACCTTC.

Comment on this clone: The junction departs from the called germline gene at one end, perhaps through a read error. The V gene is TRBV4-3, the J gene TRBJ2-1; 8 bases map to TRBD2. CDR1 is LGHNA and CDR2 is YSLEER in the germline V gene. The CDR3 is made up of 17 amino acids. CDR3 coding DNA: TGCACCAGCAGCCAGGGTCTGGCGGGGGGTCGTTACAATGAGCAGTTCTTC. Translation gives CTSSQGLAGGRYNEQFF.

The V call is TRBV13, the J call TRBJ1-1; 7 nucleotides agree with TRBD1. The CDR3 totals 14 residues. Germline V gene lookup returns CDR1 PRHDT and CDR2 FYEKMQ (reference sequence). Trimming at V came to 2 bases and at J to 6 bases, leaving 6 bases not matched to a gene. CDR3 DNA: TGTGCCAGCAGCTTAAACCATCAGGGGGCTGAAGCTTTCTTT. Translating it yields CASSLNHQGAEAFF.

The J gene is TRBJ2-7, the V gene TRBV5-1; 7 bases fit TRBD1. V dropped 0 bases and J dropped 3; count of bases not matched to a gene: 3. Germline V CDR1 and CDR2: SGHRS, YFSETQ. The CDR3 contains 14 residues. CDR3 region: CASSLVGQVYEQYF. As DNA, the CDR3 is TGCGCCAGCAGCTTGGTTGGACAGGTCTACGAGCAGTACTTC.

This chain uses TRBV3-1 (or the pseudogene TRBV3-2) with TRBJ1-1; 7 bases are shared with TRBD1. Germline CDR1 LGHDT, CDR2 YNNKEL (reference sequence). The ends lost 4 bases at V and 4 bases at J; junction bases unmatched: 6. The CDR3 sequence is 14 residues long. The CDR3 is CASSLVQGSTEAFF. The CDR3 DNA follows: TGTGCCAGCAGCCTAGTACAGGGGAGCACTGAAGCTTTCTTT.

V and J are TRBV18 and TRBJ2-2; TRBD1 matches at 10 bases. J was trimmed by 4 bases and V by 4 bases; bases with no gene match: 3. The CDR3 has 15 amino acids. In germline, CDR1 is KGHSH, CDR2 LQKENI. The CDR3 DNA sequence: TGTGCCAGCTCACGGGACAGGGGATTCACCGGGGAGCTGTTTTTT. This translates into CASSRDRGFTGELFF.

V is TRBV4-1 and J is TRBJ2-3; possibly TRBD2 for D (5 bases). Between the trimmed V and J ends, which lost 5 bases and 5 bases, there was a span of 14 bases. The CDR3 sequence is 14 residues long. CDR1 is MGHRA and CDR2 is YSYEKL in the germline V gene. CDR3 residues: CASSKGPRGDTQYF. The CDR3 region has the DNA TGCGCCAGCAGCAAAGGACCTCGGGGAGATACGCAGTATTTT.

The chain carries TRBV12-3 or TRBV12-4 and TRBJ2-3, with D uncertain. V lost 8 bases to trimming and J lost 1 base, with 7 bases between them. The CDR3 runs 12 residues. Here the CDR3 reads CASSSGTDTQYF. The DNA for the CDR3 is TGTGCCAGCTCCAGCGGCACAGATACGCAGTATTTT.

This chain joins TRBV6-5 and TRBJ1-2, with a possible D match to TRBD1 (6 bases). V was pared by 3 bases and J by 7 bases, with 21 bases between. The germline CDR1 and CDR2 sequences are MNHEY and SVGAGI. The CDR3 contains 16 residues. The CDR3 DNA follows: TGTGCCAGCAGTTATCTCGCTGGGGGCGATTACTCTGGCTACACCTTC. Translation gives CASSYLAGGDYSGYTF.

V is TRBV19 and J is TRBJ2-7; TRBD2 matches at 9 bases. The germline gives CDR1 LNHDA, CDR2 SQIVND (reference sequence). The CDR3 has 14 amino acids. The junction had 5 bases not matched to a gene; V was cut back by 6 bases and J by 2 bases. The CDR3: CASSPTSGAYEQYF. CDR3 sequence (DNA): TGTGCCAGTAGCCCGACTAGCGGCGCCTACGAGCAGTACTTC.

The chain uses TRBV20-1 and TRBJ2-5, with D perhaps matching TRBD1 (6 bases). Germline V gene lookup returns CDR1 DFQATT and CDR2 SNEGSKA (reference sequence). V dropped 3 bases and J dropped 2 bases, with 16 bases sitting between them. The CDR3 is 15 residues long. This CDR3 reads CSASGDIIHQETQYF. The CDR3 bases are TGCAGTGCTAGTGGGGACATCATCCATCAAGAGACCCAGTACTTC.

Comment on this clone: The sample contains more than one DNA sequence encoding this CDR3. V usage is TRBV3-1 (or the pseudogene TRBV3-2) and J usage is TRBJ2-2; D is ambiguous. The germline V and J ends were trimmed by 4 bases and 1 base, with 7 bases remaining between them. Germline V CDR1 and CDR2: LGHDT, YNNKEL (reference sequence). The CDR3 covers 14 residues. The CDR3 DNA is TGTGCCAGCAGCCCCAACAGGAACACCGGGGAGCTGTTTTTT. Protein: CASSPNRNTGELFF.

The chain has TRBV7-2 and TRBJ1-3; D is unresolved. CDR3 size: 16 residues. Germline loops: CDR1 SGHTA, CDR2 FQGNSA. V lost 1 base, J lost 4 bases, and 14 bases lay in between. The CDR3 nucleotides are TGTGCCAGCAGCTTAGGCCCGCCTTCGGGAGGAAACACCATATATTTT. Protein product: CASSLGPPSGGNTIYF.